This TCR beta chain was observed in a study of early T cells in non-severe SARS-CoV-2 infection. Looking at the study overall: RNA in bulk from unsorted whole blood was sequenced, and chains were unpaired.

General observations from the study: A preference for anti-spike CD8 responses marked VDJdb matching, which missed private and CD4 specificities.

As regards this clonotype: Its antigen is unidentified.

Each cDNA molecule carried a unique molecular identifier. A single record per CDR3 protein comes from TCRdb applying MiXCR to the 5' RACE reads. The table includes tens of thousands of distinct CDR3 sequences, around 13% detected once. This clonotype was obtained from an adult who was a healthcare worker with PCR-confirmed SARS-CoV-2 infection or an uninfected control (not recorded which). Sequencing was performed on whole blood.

CDR3: CASSLDAEGTYEQYF. In DNA, the CDR3 is TGTGCCAGCAGCTTAGATGCTGAGGGGACCTACGAGCAGTACTTC. V and J are TRBV7-9 and TRBJ2-7; D is tentatively TRBD1 or TRBD2 (5 bases each). V gave up 1 base and J gave up 2 bases, with 12 bases separating them. This CDR3 is built from 15 residues. Germline CDR1 reads SEHNR; CDR2 reads FQNEAQ (reference sequence).